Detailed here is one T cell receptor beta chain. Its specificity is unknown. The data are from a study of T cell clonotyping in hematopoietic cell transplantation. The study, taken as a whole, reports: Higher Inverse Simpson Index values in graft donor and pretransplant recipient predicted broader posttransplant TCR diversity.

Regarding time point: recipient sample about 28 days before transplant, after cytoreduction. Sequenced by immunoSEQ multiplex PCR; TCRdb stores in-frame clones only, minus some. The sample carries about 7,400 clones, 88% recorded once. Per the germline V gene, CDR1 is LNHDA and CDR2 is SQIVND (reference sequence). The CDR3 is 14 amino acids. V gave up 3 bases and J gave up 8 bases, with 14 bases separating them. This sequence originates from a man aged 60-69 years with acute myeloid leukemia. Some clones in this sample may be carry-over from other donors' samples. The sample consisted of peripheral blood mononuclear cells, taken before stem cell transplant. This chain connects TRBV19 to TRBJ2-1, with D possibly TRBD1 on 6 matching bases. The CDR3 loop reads CASSMSRPGDEQFF. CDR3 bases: TGTGCCAGTAGTATGAGCAGGCCAGGGGATGAGCAGTTCTTC.